This entry features one T cell receptor (beta chain) sequence. The data derive from a study of blood T cell repertoires in COVID-19. Looking at the study overall: Sample material is recorded as cDNA or gDNA derived from T cells, B-cell-depleted T cells, or PBMCs.

Produced via immunoSEQ multiplex PCR; TCRdb's table is partial and in-frame only. The sample lists roughly 97,000 clones; roughly nine tenths were seen once. CDR1 is LGHNT and CDR2 is FRNRAP in the germline V gene. This CDR3 contains 15 residues. After removal of 4 bases from V and 5 bases from J, the junction contained 10 bases not matched to a gene. The V call is TRBV12-5, the J call TRBJ2-5, with 7 bases identical to TRBD1. Source material: peripheral blood. This receptor was identified in a human donor in a cohort sampled during active COVID-19. The CDR3 spells CASGSGQGVGETQYF. Here the CDR3 DNA reads TGTGCTAGTGGTTCCGGGCAGGGGGTTGGTGAGACCCAGTACTTC.